The clone carrying this T cell receptor (beta chain) has at least ten counts. Antigen: not known. Each TCR transcript was tagged with a 10-nucleotide random UMI during 5'RACE. Each CDR3 protein is one row after TCRdb ran MiXCR on the 5' RACE reads. The data contain about 62,000 distinct CDR3 sequences, 3.7% of them singletons. The CDR3 totals 15 residues. The V end lost 4 bases, the J end lost 4 bases, and 17 bases lay between the germline ends. Germline CDR1 and CDR2: LNHNV and YYDKDF (reference sequence). The data belong to a study of neurological immune-mediated disorders. Turning to the study itself: In a group of about 35 multiple sclerosis patients, approximately 30 had the relapsing-remitting type and 3 had the secondary progressive type. Study findings and constraints: HTLV-1-associated myelopathy had the most TCR clonal expansion, and multiple sclerosis had the least, less than healthy controls. A possible signature was seen in one related-CDR3 cluster, into which phylogenetic grouping placed the repertoires of 18 of 34 multiple sclerosis patients.

Material: PBMCs. The clonotype originates from a woman aged 50 to 60 with multiple sclerosis. J is TRBJ2-7 and V is TRBV15; D remains unclear. The CDR3 region has the DNA TGTGCCACCAGCATCGGTGGCAGTAACTCTTACGAGCAGTACTTC. This translates into CATSIGGSNSYEQYF. The whole variable domain, filled in from reference TRBV15 and TRBJ2-7, reads DAMVIQNPRYQVTQFGKPVTLSCSQTLNHNVMYWYQQKSSQAPKLLFHYYDKDFNNEADTPDNFQSRRPNTSFCFLDIRSPGLGDTAMYLCATSIGGSNSYEQYFGPGTRLTVT.